Shown below are 4 T cell receptor beta chains from a single sample sequenced in a study of T cell repertoires in cytomegalovirus infection. Each CDR3 protein is one row after TCRdb ran MiXCR on the reads. The table has 750,000 to 950,000 distinct CDR3 sequences, 25% to 35% seen once. For these TCRs, the target antigens are not known. Sequenced here: cultured CD8+ T cells from PBMCs, sampled from culture after CMV antigen stimulation. These receptors came from a human donor in good health (CMV status not recorded). Some clones in this sample may be carry-over from other donors' samples.

The chain combines TRBV7-6 with TRBJ1-6; D not certain. The ends were cut back, 5 bases at V and 9 bases at J, with 14 bases in the middle. CDR1 SGHVS and CDR2 FNYEAQ come from the germline V gene. There are 14 residues in the CDR3. The CDR3 loop reads CASSLGERSSPLHF. The CDR3 DNA follows: TGTGCCAGCAGCCTCGGTGAGCGGAGTTCACCCCTCCACTTT.

The chain recombines TRBV7-9 with TRBJ2-4, with D uncertain. This CDR3 spans 14 amino acids. CDR1 SEHNR and CDR2 FQNEAQ come from the germline V gene (reference sequence). V was shortened by 0 bases and J by 2 bases, with 5 bases between the two germline ends. The DNA for the CDR3 is TGTGCCAGCAGCTTAGCAGGGACCAAAAACATTCAGTACTTC. This encodes CASSLAGTKNIQYF.

The rearrangement links TRBV6-2 or TRBV6-3 to TRBJ2-1, with unresolved D. Germline CDR1 reads MNHEY; CDR2 reads SVGEGT. Trimming cost V 0 bases and J 8 bases, with 14 bases left between them. The CDR3 has 15 amino acids. The chain's CDR3 is CASSYSALANDEQFF. The CDR3 DNA reads TGTGCCAGCAGTTACTCCGCCTTAGCTAACGATGAGCAGTTCTTC.

This clonotype was seen at least ten times. The chain recombines TRBV7-2 with TRBJ2-7; D not resolved. With 1 base removed from V and 1 base from J, the gap between germline ends came to 8 bases. CDR1 is SGHTA and CDR2 is FQGNSA in the germline V gene. This CDR3 is built from 14 residues. CDR3: CASSLVTASYEQYV. The CDR3 DNA reads TGTGCCAGCAGCTTAGTCACGGCTTCCTACGAGCAGTACGTC.